Below, 3 T cell receptor beta chains from the same sample are listed, as sequenced in a study of Graves' ophthalmopathy and Graves' hyperthyroidism. CDR3 regions of TCR beta were amplified from RNA transcripts. RT-PCR was first run with HTBI primers, then multiplex PCR in a second round. TCRdb redid the calling of the multiplex PCR reads with MiXCR, one entry per CDR3 protein. This sample has 150,000 or so distinct CDR3 sequences; approximately 38% occur once, and the top ten carry approximately 6.3%. The sequenced material came from peripheral blood. The receptors were sampled from a woman in her thirties or forties with Graves' ophthalmopathy.

V and J are TRBV6-1 and TRBJ1-5; no reliable D call. This CDR3 spans 15 amino acids. The V end was cut by 2 bases, the J end by 3 bases, with 11 bases between. Germline values: CDR1 MNHNS, CDR2 SASEGT. Here the CDR3 DNA reads TGTGCCAGCAGTGAATCGGGGAGAGTCAATCAGCCCCAGCATTTT. Translation: CASSESGRVNQPQHF.

This clonotype was counted many times. This chain joins TRBV12-3 or TRBV12-4 and TRBJ1-1; D is uncertain. The ends were cut back, 3 bases at V and 0 bases at J, with 8 bases in the middle. CDR3 length equals 14 residues. The CDR3: CASSLKALNTEAFF. As DNA, the CDR3 is TGTGCCAGCAGTTTGAAGGCCTTGAACACTGAAGCTTTCTTT.

V usage is TRBV7-9 and J usage is TRBJ2-5, with a possible D match to TRBD1 (6 bases). The CDR3 length is 14 residues. V was shortened by 4 bases and J by 5 bases, with 14 bases between the two germline ends. Germline V gives CDR1 SEHNR, CDR2 FQNEAQ (reference sequence). The CDR3: CASSSTGMGETQYF. CDR3 nucleotides: TGTGCCAGCAGCTCTACAGGGATGGGGGAGACCCAGTACTTC.